These T cell receptor beta chains were read from a single sample in a study of T cells after yellow fever vaccination. TCRdb re-called the 5' RACE reads with MiXCR, one entry per CDR3 protein. The sample records about 360,000 distinct CDR3 sequences, around 6.5% being singletons. The sequenced sample was PBMCs, obtained 5 days after the yellow fever booster vaccination. The receptor set was obtained from a man aged 25-45 years who received the YFV17D yellow fever vaccine. The CDR3 runs from the conserved cysteine through the conserved F or W. D genes are given only for firm matches. Not all rows give a size; the values are once, few, many and, for expanded clones, a class.

size,V,J,D,DNA,CDR3
-,TRBV12-3/TRBV12-4,TRBJ2-5,TRBD1,TGTGCCAGCACCTCGACAGGGATCCAAGAGACCCAGTACTTC,CASTSTGIQETQYF
many,TRBV3-1,TRBJ1-2,-,TGTGCCAGCAGCCCGGGATCCGGGACATCCCAGGGCTACACCTTC,CASSPGSGTSQGYTF
few,TRBV18,TRBJ2-2,TRBD1,TGTGCCAGCTCAGTACAGGGGGCCATGAACACCGGGGAGCTGTTTTTT,CASSVQGAMNTGELFF
many,TRBV15,TRBJ2-7,TRBD2,TGTGCCACCAGCAGAGATCTGGGGGGGAGCTACGAGCAGTACTTC,CATSRDLGGSYEQYF
many,TRBV29-1,TRBJ2-7,-,TGCAGCGTTACCGACGGCAGCTCCTACGAGCAGTACTTC,CSVTDGSSYEQYF
-,TRBV30,TRBJ2-3,-,TGTGCCTGGAGTTTGGGGCGCGGGGCAGATACGCAGTATTTT,CAWSLGRGADTQYF
many,TRBV30,TRBJ2-3,-,TGTGCCTGGAGTGTGGGCGGGAATACAGATACGCAGTATTTT,CAWSVGGNTDTQYF
-,TRBV7-2,TRBJ2-1,-,TGTGCCAGCAGCTTAGCCAGAGAGGGTGAGCAGTTCTTC,CASSLAREGEQFF
-,TRBV5-1,TRBJ1-2,-,TGCGCCAGCAGGCCCGACGCCATCTATGGCTACACCTTC,CASRPDAIYGYTF
few,TRBV20-1,TRBJ2-5,TRBD2,TGCAGTGCTACCCTTACTAGCGGCCAAGAGACCCAGTACTTC,CSATLTSGQETQYF
few,TRBV7-9,TRBJ2-1,-,TGTGCCAGCAGCAGGGACCTTGAGCAGTTCTTC,CASSRDLEQFF
few,TRBV7-3,TRBJ1-2,TRBD1,TGTGCCAGCAGCTCGACAGGGGGCTCCGCCTATGGCTACACCTTC,CASSSTGGSAYGYTF
-,TRBV5-4,TRBJ2-5,TRBD2,TGTGCCTCGGGGGGGGGATATCAAGAGACCCAGTACTTC,CASGGGYQETQYF
-,TRBV20-1,TRBJ2-7,TRBD2,TGCAGTGCTAGAGGAGCCCTAGCGGATCCCTACGAGCAGTACTTC,CSARGALADPYEQYF
-,TRBV29-1,TRBJ1-4,-,TGCAGCGTATATCTGTGGGGCTACTCAACTAATGAAAAACTGTTTTTT,CSVYLWGYSTNEKLFF
many,TRBV20-1,TRBJ1-4,-,TGCAGTGCTAGAGACTCAACTAATGAAAAACTGTTTTTT,CSARDSTNEKLFF